This entry is about one TCR beta chain. At the DNA level, this CDR3 is encoded by other sequences in the same sample as well. The record originates from a study of blood T cell repertoires in COVID-19. TCRdb's copy holds only in-frame clones and misses some; the assay was immunoSEQ multiplex PCR. The data hold a few hundred thousand clones, with less than 90% observed a single time. This CDR3 is built from 14 residues. Germline V gives CDR1 SGHRS, CDR2 YFSETQ. V gave up 2 bases and J gave up 8 bases; unmatched junction bases: 5. This TCR came from a woman in her 50s who had recovered from COVID-19. The chain employs TRBV5-1 and TRBJ1-4; 8 bases fit TRBD1. The sequencing sample was made of PBMCs or T cells enriched from blood (not recorded which). CDR3 loop: CASSFGQGGEKLFF. Written as DNA, the CDR3 is TGCGCCAGCAGCTTCGGACAGGGAGGGGAAAAACTGTTTTTT. Based on the CDR3 plus reference TRBV5-1 and TRBJ1-4, the full variable domain is KAGVTQTPRYLIKTRGQQVTLSCSPISGHRSVSWYQQTPGQGLQFLFEYFSETQRNKGNFPGRFSGRQFSNSRSEMNVSTLELGDSALYLCASSFGQGGEKLFFGSGTQLSVL.